A single sample gave rise to the 10 T cell receptor beta chains below, sequenced in a study of regulatory T cells in long-lasting Graves disease. As to time point: persistent/refractory GD, antithyroid drugs over 5 years with positive TRAb. From RNA extracted from PBMCs, the TCR library was made. Both iRepertoire HTBI primers and Arm-PCR of CDR3 regions were used to build the TCR beta libraries. In TCRdb, the multiplex PCR reads were re-called with MiXCR into one record per CDR3 protein. Of more than 650,000 distinct CDR3 sequences in the sample, about 32% were seen once. The sequencing used peripheral blood mononuclear cells (PBMCs), collected when the disease was refractory, from a patient treated with antithyroid drugs. The receptor source for this set is a female donor with Graves disease.

This clonotype was counted at least ten times. The gene calls are TRBV28 and TRBJ1-1; the D gene is possibly TRBD1 (6 bases). CDR3 length: 11 residues. In germline, CDR1 is MDHEN, CDR2 SYDVKM. V gave up 7 bases and J gave up 6 bases, with 9 bases separating them. The CDR3 sequence: CASIRGPEAFF. The CDR3 nucleotides read TGTGCCAGCATCAGGGGTCCTGAAGCTTTCTTT.

The rearrangement joins TRBV7-8 to TRBJ1-1, with D possibly matching TRBD1 (5 bases). CDR1 is SGHVS and CDR2 is FQNEAQ in the germline V gene. There are 15 residues in the CDR3. The germline V and J ends were trimmed by 5 bases and 2 bases, with 15 bases remaining between them. The CDR3 reads CASSIRDLLNTEAFF. In nucleotides, the CDR3 is TGTGCCAGCAGCATAAGGGACCTCCTAAACACTGAAGCTTTCTTT.

This clonotype was seen a few times. The V and J genes are TRBV7-3 and TRBJ1-2; D is uncertain. This CDR3 spans 16 amino acids. V lost 2 bases to trimming and J lost 1 base, with 14 bases between them. Germline lookup yields CDR1 SGHTA and CDR2 FQGTGA. The CDR3 nucleotides are TGTGCCAGCAGCTTATATATCGCCGGTGATAACTATGGCTACACCTTC. It yields the protein CASSLYIAGDNYGYTF.

This sequence joins TRBV6-1 and TRBJ1-1, with D unresolved. Deletions cut 6 bases from V and 4 bases from J, with 12 bases between. CDR3 size: 13 residues. Per germline, CDR1 MNHNS and CDR2 SASEGT. The CDR3 DNA reads TGTGCCAGCAGCCGTGATTCGATCACTGAAGCTTTCTTT. Translated, it gives CASSRDSITEAFF.

The chain joins TRBV5-6 to TRBJ1-5; 8 bases are a match to TRBD1. The CDR3 covers 16 residues. V lost 0 bases, J lost 6 bases, and 8 bases stayed unmatched. From germline, CDR1 is SGHDT and CDR2 YYEEEE. The CDR3 nucleotides read TGTGCCAGCAGCTTGGCCAAGCAGGGGGCGGTTCAGCCCCAGCATTTT. This translates into CASSLAKQGAVQPQHF.

This clonotype was counted ten times or more. This sequence joins TRBV27 and TRBJ2-2; TRBD2 matches at 8 bases. Germline CDR1 and CDR2: MNHEY and SMNVEV (reference sequence). V gave up 7 bases and J gave up 4 bases; unmatched junction bases: 20. There are 19 residues in the CDR3. CDR3 sequence reads: CASTSLGLAGPTITGELFF. The CDR3 DNA sequence: TGTGCCAGCACTTCCCTGGGGCTAGCGGGTCCCACGATCACCGGGGAGCTGTTTTTT.

There are a few counts of this clonotype. V gene TRBV4-1 combines with J gene TRBJ2-5; D is undetermined. Germline assignment: CDR1 MGHRA and CDR2 YSYEKL. The CDR3 runs to 13 residues. V lost 0 bases and J lost 5, with 7 bases in between. Here the CDR3 DNA reads TGCGCCAGCAGCCAAGATGACGAGGAGACCCAGTACTTC. Its protein product is CASSQDDEETQYF.

This chain uses TRBV7-9 with TRBJ2-3; TRBD2 agrees at 10 bases. Trimming cost V 5 bases and J 3 bases; bases outside gene matches: 8. The germline gives CDR1 SEHNR, CDR2 FQNEAQ (reference sequence). This CDR3 has 16 amino acids. Here the CDR3 reads CASSKNAGLATDTQYF. CDR3 sequence (DNA): TGTGCCAGCAGCAAAAACGCGGGACTAGCGACAGATACGCAGTATTTT.

The sample holds a few counts of this clonotype. CDR3 DNA sequence: TGTGCTAGTGGTTTCGCCTTTTCAGAGGAGTACTTC. As protein: CASGFAFSEEYF. The chain combines TRBV12-5 with TRBJ2-7; D gene ambiguous. V was cut by 3 bases and J by 11 bases, with 14 bases left in between. Germline V CDR1 and CDR2: LGHNT, FRNRAP. The CDR3 totals 12 residues.

This clonotype was recorded many times. This chain joins TRBV12-3 or TRBV12-4 and TRBJ2-5; 9 nucleotides agree with TRBD1. Losses at the gene ends were 7 bases for V and 6 bases for J; bases not matched to a gene: 12. The CDR3 sequence is 15 residues long. The CDR3 reads CASTLRGTGSKTQYF. DNA for the CDR3: TGTGCCAGCACCCTTAGGGGGACAGGGTCGAAGACCCAGTACTTC.